This T cell receptor beta chain was sequenced for a study of shared clonotypes between healthy human individuals. There are 15 residues in the CDR3. Trimming cost V 6 bases and J 0 bases; bases outside gene matches: 4. Germline loops: CDR1 MDHEN, CDR2 SYDVKM. Data came from immunoSEQ multiplex PCR; TCRdb stores just in-frame clones and leaves some out. The repertoire holds about 2.3 million clones, just under 95% seen once, with approximately 0.41% in the top ten. This rearrangement joins TRBV28 to TRBJ2-7; 11 bases are shared with TRBD1. The sequenced sample consisted of naive CD4+ T cells from PBMCs. Subset given: CD45RA+ positively selected. This TCR was sampled from a man aged 18 to 30 in good health. Some clones in this sample may be carry-over from other donors' samples. CDR3 DNA sequence: TGTGCCAGCAGGGGACAGGGGGTTTACTCCTACGAGCAGTACTTC. It translates to CASRGQGVYSYEQYF. Full variable domain (outside the CDR3, taken from reference TRBV28 and TRBJ2-7): DVKVTQSSRYLVKRTGEKVFLECVQDMDHENMFWYRQDPGLGLRLIYFSYDVKMKEKGDIPEGYSVSREKKERFSLILESASTNQTSMYLCASRGQGVYSYEQYFGPGTRLTVT.